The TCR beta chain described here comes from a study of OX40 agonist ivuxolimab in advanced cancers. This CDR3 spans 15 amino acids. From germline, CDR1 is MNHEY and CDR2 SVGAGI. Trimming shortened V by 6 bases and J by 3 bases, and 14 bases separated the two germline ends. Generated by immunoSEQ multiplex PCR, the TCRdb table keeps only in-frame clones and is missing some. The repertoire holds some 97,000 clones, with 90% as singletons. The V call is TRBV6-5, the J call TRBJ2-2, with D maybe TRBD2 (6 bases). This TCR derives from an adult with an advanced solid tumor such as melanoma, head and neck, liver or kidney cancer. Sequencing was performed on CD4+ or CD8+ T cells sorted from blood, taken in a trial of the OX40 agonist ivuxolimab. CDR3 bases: TGTGCCAGCAGCAGACAAACTAGCCACACCGGGGAGCTGTTTTTT. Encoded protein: CASSRQTSHTGELFF.